The 6 T cell receptor beta chains below all came from one sample that was sequenced in a study of cytomegalovirus exposure and HLA in healthy donors. Profiled with immunoSEQ multiplex PCR; TCRdb holds only in-frame clones, not every one. The sample has about 360,000 clones, roughly 89% seen once. The source material was PBMCs. The receptors originated from a woman aged 18-30 years in good health and CMV-seronegative.

The chain joins TRBV27 to TRBJ2-3; 9 nucleotides align to TRBD1. Germline V gene lookup returns CDR1 MNHEY and CDR2 SMNVEV (reference sequence). V lost 5 bases, J lost 6 bases, and 12 bases stayed unmatched. CDR3 length: 16 amino acids. This CDR3 is CASSPIGTGRGDTQYF. CDR3 in DNA: TGTGCCAGCAGTCCAATCGGGACAGGGAGGGGGGATACGCAGTATTTT.

J is TRBJ2-1 and V is TRBV5-1; TRBD2 matches at 7 bases. CDR1 SGHRS and CDR2 YFSETQ come from the germline V gene. The CDR3 contains 13 residues. The trim removed 5 bases at V and 8 bases at J, leaving 7 bases unmatched. CDR3 region: CASSSGSLDEQFF. The CDR3 DNA is TGCGCCAGCAGTAGCGGGTCTTTGGATGAGCAGTTCTTC.

The count of this clone is one. CDR3 coding DNA: TGTGCCAGCAGCCACGGACTAGGGAGTGTCAATGAGCAGTTCTTC. Translating it yields CASSHGLGSVNEQFF. The chain is built from TRBV27 and TRBJ2-1, with 7 bases identical to TRBD2. This CDR3 is built from 15 residues. Germline V gene data show CDR1 as MNHEY and CDR2 as SMNVEV (reference sequence). V lost 6 bases to trimming and J lost 6 bases; unmatched junction nucleotides: 11.

On this clone: The sample contains more than one DNA sequence encoding this CDR3. The CDR3 reads CASSPTGGFYNEQFF. DNA for the CDR3: TGTGCCAGCTCACCAACTGGCGGGTTCTACAATGAGCAGTTCTTC. V and J are TRBV18 and TRBJ2-1, with D possibly being TRBD2 (5 bases). This CDR3 contains 15 residues. Per the germline V gene, CDR1 is KGHSH and CDR2 is LQKENI. Trimming removed 2 bases from V and 3 bases from J, with 11 bases in between.

A note on this clone: Other DNA sequences within the sample encode an identical CDR3. J is TRBJ1-3 and V is TRBV18, with unresolved D. Trimming removed 3 bases at V and 0 bases at J, with 9 bases between. This CDR3 contains 15 residues. Germline V gene sequence: CDR1 KGHSH, CDR2 LQKENI. The CDR3 coding sequence is TGTGCCAGCTCACCCGGACGGGACTCTGGAAACACCATATATTTT. It is translated as CASSPGRDSGNTIYF. The entire variable domain, with the rest obtained from reference TRBV18 and TRBJ1-3, is as follows: NAGVMQNPRHLVRRRGQEARLRCSPMKGHSHVYWYRQLPEEGLKFMVYLQKENIIDESGMPKERFSAEFPKEGPSILRIQQVVRGDSAAYFCASSPGRDSGNTIYFGEGSWLTVV.

V usage is TRBV6-1 and J usage is TRBJ2-7; 7 bases line up with TRBD2. The trim removed 0 bases at V and 0 bases at J, leaving 5 bases unmatched. Germline CDR1 is MNHNS and CDR2 is SASEGT. The CDR3 runs 16 residues. CDR3 in amino acids: CASSEAPTSDSYEQYF. In nucleotides, the CDR3 is TGTGCCAGCAGTGAAGCCCCCACTAGCGACTCCTACGAGCAGTACTTC.